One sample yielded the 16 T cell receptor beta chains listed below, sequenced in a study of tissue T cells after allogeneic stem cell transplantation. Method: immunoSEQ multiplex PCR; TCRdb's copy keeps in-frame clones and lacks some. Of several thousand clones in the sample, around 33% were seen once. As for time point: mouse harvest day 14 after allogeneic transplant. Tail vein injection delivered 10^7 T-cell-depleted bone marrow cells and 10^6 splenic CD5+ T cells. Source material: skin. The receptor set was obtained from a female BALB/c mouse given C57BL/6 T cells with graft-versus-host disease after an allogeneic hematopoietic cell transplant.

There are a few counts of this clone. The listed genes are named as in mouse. CDR3 amino acids: CSSSQSGVQDTQYF. The covered CDR3 bases are TGCTCCAGCAGTCAATCGGGGGTCCAAGACACCCAGTAC. The V gene is TRBV23, the J gene TRBJ2-5. The observed sequence ends 1 residue before the CDR3 terminus, with the missing tail filled in from the germline J gene. The CDR3 sequence is 14 residues long. The germline CDR1 and CDR2 sequences are KGHTA and FQNQQP.

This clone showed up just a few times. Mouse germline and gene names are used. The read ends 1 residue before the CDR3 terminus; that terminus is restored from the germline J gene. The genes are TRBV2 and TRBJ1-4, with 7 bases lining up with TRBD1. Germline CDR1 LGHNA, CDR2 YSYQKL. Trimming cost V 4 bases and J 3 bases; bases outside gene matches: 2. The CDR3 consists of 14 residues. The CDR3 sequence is CASSPGTANERLFF. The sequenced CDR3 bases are TGTGCCAGCAGCCCTGGGACAGCCAACGAAAGATTATTT.

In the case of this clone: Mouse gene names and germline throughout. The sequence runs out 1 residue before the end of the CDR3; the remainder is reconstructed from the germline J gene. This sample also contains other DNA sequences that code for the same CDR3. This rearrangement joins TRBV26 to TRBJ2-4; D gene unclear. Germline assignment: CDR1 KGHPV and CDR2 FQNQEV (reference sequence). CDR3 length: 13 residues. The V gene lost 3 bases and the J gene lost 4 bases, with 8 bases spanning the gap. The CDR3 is CASSLGQKNTLYF. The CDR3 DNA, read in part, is TGTGCCAGCAGTCTAGGGCAGAAAAACACCTTGTAC.

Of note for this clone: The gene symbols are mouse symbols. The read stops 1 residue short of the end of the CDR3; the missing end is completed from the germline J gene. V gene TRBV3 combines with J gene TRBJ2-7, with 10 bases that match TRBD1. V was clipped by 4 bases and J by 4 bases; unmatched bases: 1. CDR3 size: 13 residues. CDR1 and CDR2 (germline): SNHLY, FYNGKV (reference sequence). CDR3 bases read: TGTGCCAGCAGCTCGGGACAGGGGTATGAACAGTAC. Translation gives CASSSGQGYEQY. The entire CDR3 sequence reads CASSSGQGYEQYF.

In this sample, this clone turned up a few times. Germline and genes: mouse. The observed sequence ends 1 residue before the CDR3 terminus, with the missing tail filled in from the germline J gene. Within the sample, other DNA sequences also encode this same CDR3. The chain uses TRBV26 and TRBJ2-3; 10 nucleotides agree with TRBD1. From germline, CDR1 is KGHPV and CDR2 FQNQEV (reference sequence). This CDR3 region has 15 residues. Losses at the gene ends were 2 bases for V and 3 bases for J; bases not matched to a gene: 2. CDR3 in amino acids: CASSLPGQGAETLYF. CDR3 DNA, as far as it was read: TGTGCCAGCAGTCTGCCGGGACAGGGGGCAGAAACGCTGTAT.

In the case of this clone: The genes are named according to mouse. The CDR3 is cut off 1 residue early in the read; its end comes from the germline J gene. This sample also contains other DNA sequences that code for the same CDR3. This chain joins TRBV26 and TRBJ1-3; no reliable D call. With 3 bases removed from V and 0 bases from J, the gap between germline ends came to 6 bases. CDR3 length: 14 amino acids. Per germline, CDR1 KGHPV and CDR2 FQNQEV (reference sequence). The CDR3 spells CASSLGISGNTLYF. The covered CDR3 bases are TGTGCCAGCAGTCTTGGAATTTCTGGAAATACGCTCTAT.

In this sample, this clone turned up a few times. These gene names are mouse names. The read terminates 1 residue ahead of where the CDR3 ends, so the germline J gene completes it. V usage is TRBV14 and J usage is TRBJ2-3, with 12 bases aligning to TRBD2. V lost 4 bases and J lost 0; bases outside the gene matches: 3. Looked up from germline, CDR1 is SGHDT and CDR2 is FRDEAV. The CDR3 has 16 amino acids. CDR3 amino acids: CASSLDWGGSAETLYF. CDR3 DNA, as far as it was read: TGTGCCAGCAGTCTGGACTGGGGGGGGAGTGCAGAAACGCTGTAT. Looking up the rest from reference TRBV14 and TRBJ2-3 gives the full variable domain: EAGVTQSPRYAVLQEGQAVSFWCDPISGHDTLYWYQQPRDQGPQLLVYFRDEAVIDNSQLPSDRFSAVRPKGTNSTLKIQSAKQGDTATYLCASSLDWGGSAETLYFGSGTRLTVL.

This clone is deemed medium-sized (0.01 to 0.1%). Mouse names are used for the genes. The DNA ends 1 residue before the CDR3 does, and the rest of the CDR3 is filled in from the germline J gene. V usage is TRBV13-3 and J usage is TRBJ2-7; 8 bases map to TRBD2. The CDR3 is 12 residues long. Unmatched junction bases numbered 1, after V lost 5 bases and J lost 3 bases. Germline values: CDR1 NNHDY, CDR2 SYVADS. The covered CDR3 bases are TGTGCCAGCAGCCTGGGGGGCTATGAACAGTAC. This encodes CASSLGGYEQY. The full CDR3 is CASSLGGYEQYF.

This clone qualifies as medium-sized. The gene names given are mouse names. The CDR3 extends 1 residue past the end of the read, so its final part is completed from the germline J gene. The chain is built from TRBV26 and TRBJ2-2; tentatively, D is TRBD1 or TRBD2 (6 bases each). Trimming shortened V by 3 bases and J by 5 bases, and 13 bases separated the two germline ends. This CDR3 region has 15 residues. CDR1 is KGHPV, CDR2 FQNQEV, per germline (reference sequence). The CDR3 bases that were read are TGTGCCAGCAGTCTCACCGGGGGCGGAACCGGGCAGCTCTAC. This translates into CASSLTGGGTGQLY. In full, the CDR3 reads CASSLTGGGTGQLYF.

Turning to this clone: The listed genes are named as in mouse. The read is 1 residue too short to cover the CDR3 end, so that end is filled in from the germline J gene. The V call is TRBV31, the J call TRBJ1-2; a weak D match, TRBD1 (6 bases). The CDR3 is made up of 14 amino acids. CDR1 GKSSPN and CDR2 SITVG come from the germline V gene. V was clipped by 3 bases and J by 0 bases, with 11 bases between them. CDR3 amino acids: CAWSLGQANSDYTF. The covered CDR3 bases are TGTGCCTGGAGCCTGGGACAAGCAAACTCCGACTACACC.

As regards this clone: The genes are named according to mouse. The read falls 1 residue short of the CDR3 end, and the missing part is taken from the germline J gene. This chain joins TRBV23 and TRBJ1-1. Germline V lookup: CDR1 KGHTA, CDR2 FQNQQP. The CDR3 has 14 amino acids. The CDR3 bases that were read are TGCTCCAGCAGTCAATCGGGGCAAAACACAGAAGTCTTC. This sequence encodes CSSSQSGQNTEVF. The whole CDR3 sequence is CSSSQSGQNTEVFF.

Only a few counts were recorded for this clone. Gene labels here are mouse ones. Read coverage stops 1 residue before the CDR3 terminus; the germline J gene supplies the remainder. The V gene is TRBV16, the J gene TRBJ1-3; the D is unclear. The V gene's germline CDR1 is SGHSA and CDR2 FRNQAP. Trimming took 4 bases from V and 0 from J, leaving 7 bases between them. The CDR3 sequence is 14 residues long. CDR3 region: CASSSTNSGNTLYF. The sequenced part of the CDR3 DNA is TGTGCAAGCAGCTCGACAAATTCTGGAAATACGCTCTAT.

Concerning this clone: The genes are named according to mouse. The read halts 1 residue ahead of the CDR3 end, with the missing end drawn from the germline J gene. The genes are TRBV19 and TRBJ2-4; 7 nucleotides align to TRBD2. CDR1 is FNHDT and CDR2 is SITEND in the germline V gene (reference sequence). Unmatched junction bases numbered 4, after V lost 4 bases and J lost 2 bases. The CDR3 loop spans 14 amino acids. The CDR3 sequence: CASSRLGVQNTLYF. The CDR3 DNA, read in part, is TGTGCCAGCAGTCGGCTGGGGGTTCAAAACACCTTGTAC.

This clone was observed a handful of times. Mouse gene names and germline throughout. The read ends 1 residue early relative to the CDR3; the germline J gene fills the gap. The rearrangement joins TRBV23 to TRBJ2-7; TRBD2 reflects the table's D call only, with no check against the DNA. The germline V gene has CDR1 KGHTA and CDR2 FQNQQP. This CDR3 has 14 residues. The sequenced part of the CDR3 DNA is TGCTCCAGCAGGCTCCGGGACTGGGAATATGAACAGTAC. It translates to CSSRLRDWEYEQY. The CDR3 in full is CSSRLRDWEYEQYF. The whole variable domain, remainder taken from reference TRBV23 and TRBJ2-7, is DAAVTQKPRYLIKMKGQEAEMKCIPEKGHTAVFWYQQKQSKELKFLIYFQNQQPLDQIDMVKERFSAVCPSSSLCSLGIRTCEAEDSALYLCSSRLRDWEYEQYFGPGTRLTVL.

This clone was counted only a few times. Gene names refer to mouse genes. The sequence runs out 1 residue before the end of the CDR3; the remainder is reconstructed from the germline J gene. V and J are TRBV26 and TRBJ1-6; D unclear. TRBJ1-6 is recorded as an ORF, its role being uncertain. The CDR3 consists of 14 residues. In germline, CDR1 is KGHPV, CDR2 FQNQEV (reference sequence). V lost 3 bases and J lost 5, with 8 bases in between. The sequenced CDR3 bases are TGTGCCAGCAGTCTAATGGGGAATAATTCGCCCCTCTAC. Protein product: CASSLMGNNSPLY. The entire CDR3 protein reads CASSLMGNNSPLYF.

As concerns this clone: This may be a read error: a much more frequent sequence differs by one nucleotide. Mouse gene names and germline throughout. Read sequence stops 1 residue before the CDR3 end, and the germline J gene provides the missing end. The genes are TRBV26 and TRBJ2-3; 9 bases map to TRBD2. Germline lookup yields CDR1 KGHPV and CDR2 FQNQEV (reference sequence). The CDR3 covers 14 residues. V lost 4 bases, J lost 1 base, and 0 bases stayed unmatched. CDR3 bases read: TGTGCCAGCAGTCGGACTGGGGGTGCAGAAACGCTGTAT. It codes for CASSRTGGAETLY. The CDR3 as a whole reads CASSRTGGAETLYF.